These T cell receptor beta chains were read from a single sample in a study of blood T cell repertoires in COVID-19. Data came from immunoSEQ multiplex PCR; TCRdb stores just in-frame clones and leaves some out. The table shows around 63,000 clones, with 80% to 85% occurring only once. The sequenced material came from peripheral blood. The receptors come from a woman aged 80 or over with active or convalescent COVID-19. Each CDR3 is given with its conserved first and last residue.

j_call v_call cdr3_aa
TRBJ1-5 TRBV4-3 CASSQDLGVAQPQHF
TRBJ1-3 TRBV30 CAWSAPGRSGNTIYF
TRBJ1-6 TRBV7-9 CASSLNLAWDNSPLHF
TRBJ2-2 TRBV6-4 CASSRTNTGELFF
TRBJ2-1 TRBV11-3 CASSPPGLAGTDEQFF
TRBJ2-5 TRBV24-1 CATSDSGGGETQYF
TRBJ2-3 TRBV24-1 CATSDSRDREVRDTQYF
TRBJ2-1 TRBV5-1 CASSSLAGGYNEQFF
TRBJ1-1 TRBV28 CASRNRRAGGTEAFF
TRBJ1-5 TRBV6-2/TRBV6-3 CASSFPGVGQPQHF
TRBJ1-6 TRBV28 CASTGAGTANLLQTINSPLHF
TRBJ2-3 TRBV11-2 CASSLPISTDTQYF
TRBJ1-4 TRBV7-2 CASRSGSSNEKLFF
TRBJ1-2 TRBV10-2 CASSRDSGGYTF
TRBJ2-2 TRBV15 CATSREGTPSGELFF
TRBJ1-1 TRBV7-9 CASSFGGGEAFF
TRBJ2-7 TRBV6-5 CASDDRASSYEQYF
TRBJ1-4 TRBV5-1 CASTTGNEKLFF
TRBJ2-5 TRBV5-1 CASSNPGLGETQYF
TRBJ2-1 TRBV27 CASSTWTGGVNEQFF
TRBJ1-1 TRBV5-4 CASSLRTGLNTEAFF
TRBJ2-2 TRBV5-6 CASSLANTNTGELFF
TRBJ2-3 TRBV24-1 CATSSPDTQYF
TRBJ2-3 TRBV4-2 CASSQQWGGNTDTQYF
TRBJ2-3 TRBV6-2/TRBV6-3 CASSSGTKKRGQYF
TRBJ1-1 TRBV9 CASSVTPGQGRSEAFF
TRBJ1-4 TRBV2 CASIREQGTEKLFF
TRBJ2-7 TRBV7-9 CASSSPGTGSSYEQYF
TRBJ2-7 TRBV18 CASSGSSGLYEQYF
TRBJ1-1 TRBV10-3 CAISVDGATEAFF
TRBJ1-6 TRBV3-1/TRBV3-2 CASSQVRAGRELNNSPLHF
TRBJ1-1 TRBV5-1 CASSLEGQGSTEAFF
TRBJ2-7 TRBV24-1 CATSDFVRDRAYYEQYF
TRBJ1-3 TRBV20-1 CSASSPSSGNTIYF
TRBJ1-6 TRBV7-2 CASSFQPGQGRSPLHF
TRBJ1-4 TRBV28 CASSFAGASEKLFF
TRBJ2-3 TRBV6-5 CASSYSEFRDTQYF
TRBJ1-2 TRBV12-3/TRBV12-4 CASSLTGAYGYTF
TRBJ1-5 TRBV3-1/TRBV3-2 CASSHRPTAGFDQPQHF
TRBJ2-5 TRBV5-1 CASSLLTGTGEETQYF
TRBJ1-4 TRBV18 CASSPPNFGNHGEKLFF
TRBJ2-3 TRBV12-5 CASGTPPGGAGGLNTQYF
TRBJ1-1 TRBV5-1 CASSSGTGINTEAFF
TRBJ1-2 TRBV3-1/TRBV3-2 CASSQARTTSPRGYTF
TRBJ1-1 TRBV4-3 CASSQTPGQGAAEAFF
TRBJ1-4 TRBV29-1 CSVAGTGGEKLFF
TRBJ2-6 TRBV5-1 CASSGGLGANVLTF
TRBJ2-7 TRBV28 CASSEHDKPYEQYF
TRBJ2-1 TRBV6-2/TRBV6-3 CASSAQAGQGNEQFF
TRBJ1-1 TRBV4-1 CASSLGDRGGTEAFF
TRBJ2-7 TRBV7-9 CASSLGTAQFPYEQYF
TRBJ2-7 TRBV14 CASSRFDRAPYEQYF
TRBJ2-1 TRBV6-2/TRBV6-3 CASSLTQGTSEQFF